The 16 T cell receptor beta chains below come from one sample, sequenced in a study of blood T cell repertoires in COVID-19. TCRdb's table, derived via immunoSEQ multiplex PCR, lists solely in-frame clones and lacks some. The profile shows about 50,000 clones, more than 70% of them singletons. Sequenced input: peripheral blood. These TCRs come from a human donor in a cohort sampled during active COVID-19.

This sequence joins TRBV7-9 and TRBJ2-7; 8 nucleotides match TRBD1. V shed 5 bases and J 1 base; nucleotides not matched to a gene: 10. The CDR3 totals 16 residues. Germline V gene data show CDR1 as SEHNR and CDR2 as FQNEAQ (reference sequence). CDR3 nucleotide sequence: TGTGCCAGCAGCAAACAACCCGGGACAGGATCCTACGAGCAGTACTTC. Translated: CASSKQPGTGSYEQYF. Full variable domain (remainder filled in from reference TRBV7-9 and TRBJ2-7): DTGVSQNPRHKITKRGQNVTFRCDPISEHNRLYWYRQTLGQGPEFLTYFQNEAQLEKSRLLSDRFSAERPKGSFSTLEIQRTEQGDSAMYLCASSKQPGTGSYEQYFGPGTRLTVT.

The V call is TRBV9, the J call TRBJ2-2; no clear D gene. CDR3 length: 15 amino acids. Trimming shortened V by 3 bases and J by 7 bases, and 16 bases separated the two germline ends. Germline V lookup: CDR1 SGDLS, CDR2 YYNGEE. CDR3 amino acids: CASSADLGNGGELFF. CDR3 sequence (DNA): TGTGCCAGCAGCGCAGATTTGGGCAACGGCGGGGAGCTGTTTTTT.

This chain links TRBV6-5 with TRBJ1-1, with D possibly matching TRBD1 (6 bases). Germline CDR1 is MNHEY and CDR2 is SVGAGI. This CDR3 comprises 16 residues. The V end was cut by 0 bases, the J end by 5 bases, with 16 bases between. CDR3 DNA sequence: TGTGCCAGCAGTTACTCGAAGTCGGGGAGGGGGACTGAAGCTTTCTTT. Its translation: CASSYSKSGRGTEAFF.

The chain recombines TRBV7-2 with TRBJ1-2; D uncertain. Trimming left V 10 bases short and J 4 bases short, with 19 bases between. The V gene's germline CDR1 is SGHTA and CDR2 FQGNSA. The CDR3 sequence is 14 residues long. The CDR3: CATNMGQEVYGYTF. CDR3 in DNA: TGTGCCACCAACATGGGCCAGGAGGTCTATGGCTACACCTTC.

In its sample, this clone was seen once. The rearrangement uses TRBV9 and TRBJ2-3, with D possibly matching TRBD1 (6 bases). Germline lookup yields CDR1 SGDLS and CDR2 YYNGEE. CDR3 size: 14 residues. V lost 0 bases to trimming and J lost 6 bases, with 11 bases between them. The CDR3 protein is CASSVVGGRDTQYF. CDR3 bases: TGTGCCAGCAGCGTAGTTGGGGGCAGGGATACGCAGTATTTT.

The chain couples TRBV5-4 to TRBJ2-4; TRBD1 agrees at 10 bases. Germline V gene lookup returns CDR1 SGHNT and CDR2 YYREEE (reference sequence). The CDR3 length is 16 residues. V was pared by 2 bases and J by 0 bases, with 2 bases of the junction left unmatched. The CDR3 loop is CASSFGTGVAKNIQYF. In DNA, the CDR3 is TGTGCCAGCAGCTTTGGGACAGGGGTAGCCAAAAACATTCAGTACTTC. The variable domain in full, completed from reference TRBV5-4 and TRBJ2-4, reads ETGVTQSPTHLIKTRGQQVTLRCSSQSGHNTVSWYQQALGQGPQFIFQYYREEENGRGNFPPRFSGLQFPNYSSELNVNALELDDSALYLCASSFGTGVAKNIQYFGAGTRLSVL.

This sequence joins TRBV6-5 and TRBJ2-1, with a possible D match to TRBD2 (5 bases). Between the trimmed V and J ends, which lost 4 bases and 0 bases, there was a span of 10 bases. Germline V CDR1 and CDR2: MNHEY, SVGAGI. The CDR3 is 15 amino acids. DNA for the CDR3: TGTGCCAGCAGTTTCGGACTTGCCTCCTACAATGAGCAGTTCTTC. This sequence encodes CASSFGLASYNEQFF.

This chain links TRBV30 with TRBJ2-5, with 8 bases aligning to TRBD2. The CDR3 spans 15 residues. V trimming: 1 base; J trimming: 4 bases; junction bases outside the gene matches: 8. Germline CDR1 and CDR2: GTSNPN and SVGIG (reference sequence). The CDR3 bases are TGTGCCTGGAGTGGTAAGGGGCTAGCGGGAGAGACCCAGTACTTC. Residues: CAWSGKGLAGETQYF.

This clone appeared a single time. This chain joins TRBV19 and TRBJ2-4; D possibly corresponds to TRBD1 (6 bases). V was clipped by 1 base and J by 0 bases, with 7 bases between them. CDR1 and CDR2 from the germline V gene are LNHDA and SQIVND (reference sequence). CDR3 length equals 15 residues. The DNA for the CDR3 is TGTGCCAGTAGTATAGGCAGGGGAGCCAAAAACATTCAGTACTTC. Amino acid sequence: CASSIGRGAKNIQYF.

The CDR3 bases are TGTGCCGTTAAGCAGGTGGAAAGCACAGATACGCAGTATTTT. Its protein is CAVKQVESTDTQYF. The rearrangement links TRBV7-9 to TRBJ2-3; D is unresolved. The CDR3 extends over 14 amino acids. Trimming stripped 11 bases from V and 0 bases from J, with 15 bases between. CDR1 and CDR2 (germline): SEHNR, FQNEAQ (reference sequence).

The J gene is TRBJ2-7, the V gene TRBV2; D perhaps matches TRBD2 (6 bases). Germline loops: CDR1 SNHLY, CDR2 FYNNEI. Trimming removed 2 bases at V and 3 bases at J, with 11 bases between. The CDR3 is 14 residues long. CDR3 protein: CASSEWDGGYEQYF. The CDR3 DNA sequence: TGTGCCAGCAGTGAATGGGACGGGGGCTACGAGCAGTACTTC.

The rearrangement uses TRBV10-2 and TRBJ1-2, with a possible D match to TRBD1 (6 bases). Trimming took off 3 bases at V and 4 bases at J, with 12 bases between the two ends. Germline CDR1 and CDR2: WSHSY and SAAADI. The length of the CDR3 is 14 residues. CDR3 residues: CASSDIGGSYGYTF. The CDR3 DNA is TGCGCCAGCAGTGACATAGGGGGAAGCTATGGCTACACCTTC.

CDR3 region: CASSYSLRTGGTGYTF. The CDR3 DNA sequence: TGTGCCAGCAGTTACTCGTTGCGGACAGGGGGCACTGGCTACACCTTC. The rearrangement joins TRBV6-5 to TRBJ1-2, with TRBD1 identical over 11 bases. Per germline, CDR1 MNHEY and CDR2 SVGAGI. J lost 7 bases, V lost 0 bases, and 7 bases had no gene match. The CDR3 loop spans 16 amino acids.

This chain joins TRBV5-6 and TRBJ1-5; D is ambiguous. The CDR3 spans 16 residues. V lost 0 bases and J lost 2, with 12 bases in between. Looked up from germline, CDR1 is SGHDT and CDR2 is YYEEEE. In DNA form, the CDR3 reads TGTGCCAGCAGCTTGGGCGTAGGCGGGGGCAATCAGCCCCAGCATTTT. Protein product: CASSLGVGGGNQPQHF.

The chain carries TRBV11-2 and TRBJ2-2; 9 bases agree with TRBD1. The J segment lost 6 bases and the V segment lost 0 bases, leaving 8 bases of the junction unmatched. CDR3 length: 17 amino acids. Per the germline V gene, CDR1 is SGHAT and CDR2 is FQNNGV. The chain's CDR3 is CASSLDGTGSGSGELFF. The DNA of the CDR3 is TGTGCCAGCAGCTTAGATGGGACAGGGTCAGGGTCCGGGGAGCTGTTTTTT.

V usage is TRBV5-5 and J usage is TRBJ2-1, with no clear D. The CDR3 loop spans 14 amino acids. The V and J ends lost 5 bases and 0 bases respectively, with 9 bases between them. CDR1 SGHKS and CDR2 YYEKEE come from the germline V gene (reference sequence). The CDR3, as DNA: TGTGCCAGCAGGTTTGGGCCCTCCTACAATGAGCAGTTCTTC. It codes for CASRFGPSYNEQFF.